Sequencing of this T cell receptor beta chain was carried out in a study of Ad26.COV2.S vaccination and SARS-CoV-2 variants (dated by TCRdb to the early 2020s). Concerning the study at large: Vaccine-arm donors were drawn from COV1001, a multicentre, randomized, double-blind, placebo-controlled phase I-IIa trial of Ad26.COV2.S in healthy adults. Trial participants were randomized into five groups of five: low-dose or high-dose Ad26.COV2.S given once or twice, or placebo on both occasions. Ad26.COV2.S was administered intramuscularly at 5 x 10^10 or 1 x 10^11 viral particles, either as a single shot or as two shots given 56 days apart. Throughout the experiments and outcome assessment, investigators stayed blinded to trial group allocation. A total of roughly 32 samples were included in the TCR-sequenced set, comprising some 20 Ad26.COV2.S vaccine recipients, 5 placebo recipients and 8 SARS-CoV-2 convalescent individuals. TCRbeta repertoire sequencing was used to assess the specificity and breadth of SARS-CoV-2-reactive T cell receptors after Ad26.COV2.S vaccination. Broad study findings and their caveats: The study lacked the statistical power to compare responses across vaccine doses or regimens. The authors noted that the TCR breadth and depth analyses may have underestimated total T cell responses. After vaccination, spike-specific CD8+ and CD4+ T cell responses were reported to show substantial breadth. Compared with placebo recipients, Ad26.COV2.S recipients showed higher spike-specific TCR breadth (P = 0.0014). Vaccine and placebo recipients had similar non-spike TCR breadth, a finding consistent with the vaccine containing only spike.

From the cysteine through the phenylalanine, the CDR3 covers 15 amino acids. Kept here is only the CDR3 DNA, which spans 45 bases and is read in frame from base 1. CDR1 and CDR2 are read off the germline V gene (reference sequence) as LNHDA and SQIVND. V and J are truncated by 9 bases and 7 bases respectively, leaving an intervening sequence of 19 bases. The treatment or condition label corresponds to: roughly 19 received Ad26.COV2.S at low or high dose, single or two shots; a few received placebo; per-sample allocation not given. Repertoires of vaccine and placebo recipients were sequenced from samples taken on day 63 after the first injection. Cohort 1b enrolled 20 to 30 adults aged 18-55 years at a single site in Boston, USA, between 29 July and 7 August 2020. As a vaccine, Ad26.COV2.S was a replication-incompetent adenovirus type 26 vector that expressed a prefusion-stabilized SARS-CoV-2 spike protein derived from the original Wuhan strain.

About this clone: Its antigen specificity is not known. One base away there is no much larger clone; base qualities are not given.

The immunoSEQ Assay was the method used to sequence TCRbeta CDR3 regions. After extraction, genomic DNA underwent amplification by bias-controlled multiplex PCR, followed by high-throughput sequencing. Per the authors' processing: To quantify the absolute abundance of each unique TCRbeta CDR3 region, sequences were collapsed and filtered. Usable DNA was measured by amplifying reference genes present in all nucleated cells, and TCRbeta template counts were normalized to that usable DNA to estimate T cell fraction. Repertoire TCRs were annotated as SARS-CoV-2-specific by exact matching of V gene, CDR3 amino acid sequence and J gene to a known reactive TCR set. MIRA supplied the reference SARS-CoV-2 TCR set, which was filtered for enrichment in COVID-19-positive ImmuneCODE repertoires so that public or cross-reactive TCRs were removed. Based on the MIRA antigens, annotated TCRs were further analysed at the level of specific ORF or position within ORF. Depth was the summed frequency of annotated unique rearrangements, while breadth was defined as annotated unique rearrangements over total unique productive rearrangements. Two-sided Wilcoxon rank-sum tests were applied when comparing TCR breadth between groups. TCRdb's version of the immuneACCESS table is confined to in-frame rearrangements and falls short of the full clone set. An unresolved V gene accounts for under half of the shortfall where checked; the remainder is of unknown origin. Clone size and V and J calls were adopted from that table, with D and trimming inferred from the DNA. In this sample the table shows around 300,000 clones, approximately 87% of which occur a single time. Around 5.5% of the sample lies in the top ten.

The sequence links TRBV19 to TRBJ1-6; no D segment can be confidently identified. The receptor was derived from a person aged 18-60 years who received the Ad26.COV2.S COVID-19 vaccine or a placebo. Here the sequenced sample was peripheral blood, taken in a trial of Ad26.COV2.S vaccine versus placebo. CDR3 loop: CASLESPNKNSPLHF. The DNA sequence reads TGTGCCAGCCTTGAATCCCCGAATAAAAATTCACCCCTCCACTTT.